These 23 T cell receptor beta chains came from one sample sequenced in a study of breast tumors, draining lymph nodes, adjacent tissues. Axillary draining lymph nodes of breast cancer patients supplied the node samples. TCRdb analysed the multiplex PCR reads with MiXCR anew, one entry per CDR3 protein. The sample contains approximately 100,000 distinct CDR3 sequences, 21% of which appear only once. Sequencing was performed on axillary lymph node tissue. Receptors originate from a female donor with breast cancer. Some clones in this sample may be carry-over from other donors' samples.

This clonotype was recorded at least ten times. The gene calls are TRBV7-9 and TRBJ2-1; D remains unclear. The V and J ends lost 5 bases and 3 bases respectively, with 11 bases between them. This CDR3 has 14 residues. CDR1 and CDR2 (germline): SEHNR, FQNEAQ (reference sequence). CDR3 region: CASSVGAHYNEQFF. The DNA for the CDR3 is TGTGCCAGCAGCGTGGGCGCCCACTACAATGAGCAGTTCTTC.

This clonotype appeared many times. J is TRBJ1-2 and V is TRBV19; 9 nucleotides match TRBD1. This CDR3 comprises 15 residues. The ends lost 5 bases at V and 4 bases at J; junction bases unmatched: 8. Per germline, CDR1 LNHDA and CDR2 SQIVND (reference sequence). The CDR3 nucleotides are TGTGCCAGTAGTCCAGAGGACAGGGGCCTCTATGGCTACACCTTC. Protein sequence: CASSPEDRGLYGYTF.

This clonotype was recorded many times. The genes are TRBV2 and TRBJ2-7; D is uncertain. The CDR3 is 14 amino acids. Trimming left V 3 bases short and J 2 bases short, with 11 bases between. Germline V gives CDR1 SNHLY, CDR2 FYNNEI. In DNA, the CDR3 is TGTGCCAGCAGTGACCCGGTTGGGCCCTACGAGCAGTACTTC. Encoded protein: CASSDPVGPYEQYF.

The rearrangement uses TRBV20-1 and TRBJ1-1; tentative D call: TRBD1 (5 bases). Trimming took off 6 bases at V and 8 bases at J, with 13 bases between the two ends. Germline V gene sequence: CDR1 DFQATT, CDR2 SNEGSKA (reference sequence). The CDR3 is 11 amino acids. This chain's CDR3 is CSAPGALEAFF. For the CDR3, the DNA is TGCAGTGCCCCCGGGGCATTAGAAGCTTTCTTT.

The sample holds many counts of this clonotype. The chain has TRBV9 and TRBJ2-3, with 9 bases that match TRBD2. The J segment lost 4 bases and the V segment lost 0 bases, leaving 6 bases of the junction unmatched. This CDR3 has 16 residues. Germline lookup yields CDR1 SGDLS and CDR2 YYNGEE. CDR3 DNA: TGTGCCAGCAGCGTAGCTGAGGCGGGGGGGCCAGATACGCAGTATTTT. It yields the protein CASSVAEAGGPDTQYF.

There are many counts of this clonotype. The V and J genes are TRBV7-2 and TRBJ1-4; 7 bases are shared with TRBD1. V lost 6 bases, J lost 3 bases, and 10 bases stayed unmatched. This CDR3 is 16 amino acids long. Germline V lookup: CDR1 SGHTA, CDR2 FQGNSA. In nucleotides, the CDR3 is TGTGCCAGCAGACTAGGAGGGGGCTCTGCTAATGAAAAACTGTTTTTT. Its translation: CASRLGGGSANEKLFF.

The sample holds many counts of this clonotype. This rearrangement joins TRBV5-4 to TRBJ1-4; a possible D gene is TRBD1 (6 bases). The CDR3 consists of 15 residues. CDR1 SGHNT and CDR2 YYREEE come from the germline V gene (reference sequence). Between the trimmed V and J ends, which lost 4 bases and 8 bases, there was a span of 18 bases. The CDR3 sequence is CASSGVVGGREKLFF. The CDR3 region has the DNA TGTGCCAGCAGCGGGGTTGTAGGGGGACGGGAAAAACTGTTTTTT. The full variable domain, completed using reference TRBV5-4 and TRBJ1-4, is ETGVTQSPTHLIKTRGQQVTLRCSSQSGHNTVSWYQQALGQGPQFIFQYYREEENGRGNFPPRFSGLQFPNYSSELNVNALELDDSALYLCASSGVVGGREKLFFGSGTQLSVL.

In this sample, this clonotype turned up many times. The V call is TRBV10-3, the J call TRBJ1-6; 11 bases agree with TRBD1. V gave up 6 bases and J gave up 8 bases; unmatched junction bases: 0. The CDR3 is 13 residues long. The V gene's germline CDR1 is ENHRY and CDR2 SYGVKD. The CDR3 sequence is CAIRGQGDSPLHF. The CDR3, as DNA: TGTGCCATCAGGGGACAGGGGGATTCACCCCTCCACTTT.

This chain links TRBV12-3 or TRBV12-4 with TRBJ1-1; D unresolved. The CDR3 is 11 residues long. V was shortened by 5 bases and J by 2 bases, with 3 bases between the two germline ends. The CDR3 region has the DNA TGTGCCAGCAGTCCAAACACTGAAGCTTTCTTT. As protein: CASSPNTEAFF.

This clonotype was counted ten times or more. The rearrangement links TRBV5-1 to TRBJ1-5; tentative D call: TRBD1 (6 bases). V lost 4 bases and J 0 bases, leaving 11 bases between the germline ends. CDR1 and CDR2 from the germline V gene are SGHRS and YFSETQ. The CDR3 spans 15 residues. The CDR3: CASSPGEYSNQPQHF. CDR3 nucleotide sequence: TGCGCCAGCAGCCCAGGGGAATATAGCAATCAGCCCCAGCATTTT.

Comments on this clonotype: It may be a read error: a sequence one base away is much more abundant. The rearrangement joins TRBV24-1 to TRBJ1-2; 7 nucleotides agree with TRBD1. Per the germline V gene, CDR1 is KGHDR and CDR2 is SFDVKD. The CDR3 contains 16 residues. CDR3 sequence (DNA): TGTGCCACCAGTGATTGGGGCAGGGGGAATAGCTATTGCTACACCTTC. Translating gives CATSDWGRGNSYCYTF.

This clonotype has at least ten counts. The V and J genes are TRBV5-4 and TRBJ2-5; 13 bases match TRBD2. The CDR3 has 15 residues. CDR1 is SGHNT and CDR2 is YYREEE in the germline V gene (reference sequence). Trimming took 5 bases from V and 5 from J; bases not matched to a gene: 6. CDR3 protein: CASRPGLAGDETQYF. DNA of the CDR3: TGTGCCAGCAGACCAGGACTAGCGGGAGATGAGACCCAGTACTTC.

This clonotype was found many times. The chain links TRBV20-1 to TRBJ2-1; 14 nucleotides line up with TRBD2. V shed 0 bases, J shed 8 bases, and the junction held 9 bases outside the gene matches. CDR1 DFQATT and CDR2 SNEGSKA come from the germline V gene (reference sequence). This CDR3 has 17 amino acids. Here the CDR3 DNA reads TGCAGTGCTAGAGATTTCGGGACTAGCGGGAGAGGTGATGAGCAGTTCTTC. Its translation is CSARDFGTSGRGDEQFF.

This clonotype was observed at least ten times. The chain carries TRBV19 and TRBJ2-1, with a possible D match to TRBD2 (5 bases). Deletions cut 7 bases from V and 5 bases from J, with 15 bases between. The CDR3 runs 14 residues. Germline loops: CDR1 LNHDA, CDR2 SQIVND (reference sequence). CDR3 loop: CASTLGQTNNEQFF. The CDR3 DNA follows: TGTGCCAGTACCCTGGGTCAGACTAACAATGAGCAGTTCTTC.

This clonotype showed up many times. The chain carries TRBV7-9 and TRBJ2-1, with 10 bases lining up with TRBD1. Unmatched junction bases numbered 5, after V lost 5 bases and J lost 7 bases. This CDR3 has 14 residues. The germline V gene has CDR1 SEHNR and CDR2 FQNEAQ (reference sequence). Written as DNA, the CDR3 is TGTGCCAGCAGCACGAAGGGACAGGGGAATGAGCAGTTCTTC. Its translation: CASSTKGQGNEQFF. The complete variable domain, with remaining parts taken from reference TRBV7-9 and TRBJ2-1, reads DTGVSQNPRHKITKRGQNVTFRCDPISEHNRLYWYRQTLGQGPEFLTYFQNEAQLEKSRLLSDRFSAERPKGSFSTLEIQRTEQGDSAMYLCASSTKGQGNEQFFGPGTRLTVL.

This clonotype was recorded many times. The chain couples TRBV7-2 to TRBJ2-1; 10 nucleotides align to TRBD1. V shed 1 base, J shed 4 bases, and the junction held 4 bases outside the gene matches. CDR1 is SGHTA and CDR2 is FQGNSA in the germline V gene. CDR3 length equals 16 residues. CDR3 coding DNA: TGTGCCAGCAGCTTAGATGGGACAGGGGTATACAATGAGCAGTTCTTC. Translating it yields CASSLDGTGVYNEQFF.

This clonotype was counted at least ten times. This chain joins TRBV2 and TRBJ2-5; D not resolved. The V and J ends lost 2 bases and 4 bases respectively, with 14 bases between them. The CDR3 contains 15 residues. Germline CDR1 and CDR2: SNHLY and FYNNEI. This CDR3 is CASSESDGRRETQYF. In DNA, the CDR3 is TGTGCCAGCAGTGAATCGGACGGCCGGCGAGAGACCCAGTACTTC.

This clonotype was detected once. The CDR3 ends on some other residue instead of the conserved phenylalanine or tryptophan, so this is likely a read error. For the CDR3, the DNA is TGTGCCAGCAGCCCCCGGGGTAATGAAAAACTGTTTTTG. Translation: CASSPRGNEKLFL. This chain links TRBV27 with TRBJ1-4; D uncertain. Germline assignment: CDR1 MNHEY and CDR2 SMNVEV (reference sequence). V was trimmed by 6 bases and J by 4 bases, leaving 9 bases between them. The CDR3 covers 13 residues.

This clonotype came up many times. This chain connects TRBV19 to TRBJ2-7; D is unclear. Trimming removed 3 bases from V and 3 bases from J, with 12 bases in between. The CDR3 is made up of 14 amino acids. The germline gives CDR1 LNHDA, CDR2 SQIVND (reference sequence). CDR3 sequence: CASSIMGGLYEQYF. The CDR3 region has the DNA TGTGCCAGTAGTATTATGGGCGGCCTCTACGAGCAGTACTTC.

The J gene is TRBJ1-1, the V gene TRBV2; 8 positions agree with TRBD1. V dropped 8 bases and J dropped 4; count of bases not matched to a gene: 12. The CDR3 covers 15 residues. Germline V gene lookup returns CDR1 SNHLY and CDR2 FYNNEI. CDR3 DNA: TGTGCCAGCCGACAGGGGCAGGGGTTGATCACTGAAGCTTTCTTT. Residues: CASRQGQGLITEAFF.

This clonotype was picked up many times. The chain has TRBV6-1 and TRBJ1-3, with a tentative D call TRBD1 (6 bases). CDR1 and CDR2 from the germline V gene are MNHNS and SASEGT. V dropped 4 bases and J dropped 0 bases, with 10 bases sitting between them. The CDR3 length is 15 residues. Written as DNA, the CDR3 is TGTGCCAGCAGTGTGGCGGACAGCTCTGGAAACACCATATATTTT. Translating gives CASSVADSSGNTIYF.

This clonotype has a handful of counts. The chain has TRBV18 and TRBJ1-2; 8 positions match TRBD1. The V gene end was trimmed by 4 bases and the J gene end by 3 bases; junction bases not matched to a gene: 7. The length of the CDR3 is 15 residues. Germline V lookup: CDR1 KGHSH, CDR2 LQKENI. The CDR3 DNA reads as TGTGCCAGCTCACTTGACAGGGGCTCTGACTATGGCTACACCTTC. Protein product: CASSLDRGSDYGYTF.

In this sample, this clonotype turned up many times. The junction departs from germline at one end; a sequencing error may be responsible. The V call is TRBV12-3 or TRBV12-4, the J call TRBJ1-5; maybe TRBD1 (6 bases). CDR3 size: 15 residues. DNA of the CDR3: TGTGCCAGCAGTTTGGGGGCAGGGGCTGGGTGGGGCCTCCTTTTT. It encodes CASSLGAGAGWGLLF.